The 21 T cell receptor beta chains in this list originate from one sample, sequenced in a study of early T cells in non-severe SARS-CoV-2 infection. In TCRdb, the 5' RACE reads were re-called with MiXCR into one record per CDR3 protein. Of more than 95,000 distinct CDR3 sequences detected, about 15% appear once; the ten largest clones hold 21%. Sequencing was done on a sample of whole blood. Receptors originate from an adult who was a healthcare worker with PCR-confirmed SARS-CoV-2 infection or an uninfected control (not recorded which).

The chain has TRBV30 and TRBJ1-4; D not certain. Trimming cost V 0 bases and J 8 bases, with 16 bases left between them. This CDR3 is 15 amino acids long. The germline V gene encodes CDR1 GTSNPN and CDR2 SVGIG (reference sequence). CDR3 amino acids: CAWSVQVGSSEKLFF. The CDR3, as DNA: TGTGCCTGGAGTGTACAAGTGGGGTCTTCAGAAAAACTGTTTTTT.

Remarks on this clonotype: A much larger clone sits a single nucleotide away, making a read error possible. The CDR3 sequence: CASSDRELAGLWEQFF. CDR3 sequence (DNA): TGCGCCAGCAGTGACCGCGAACTAGCGGGGCTTTGGGAGCAGTTCTTC. The chain employs TRBV10-2 and TRBJ2-1; 10 bases map to TRBD2. The CDR3 is made up of 16 amino acids. Germline loops: CDR1 WSHSY, CDR2 SAAADI. Trimming took 3 bases from V and 10 from J; bases not matched to a gene: 12.

A few counts support this clonotype. The J gene is TRBJ2-1, the V gene TRBV4-1; D might be TRBD1 or TRBD2, each matching 5 bases. V dropped 3 bases and J dropped 4 bases, with 10 bases sitting between them. This CDR3 has 14 residues. The germline V gene has CDR1 MGHRA and CDR2 YSYEKL. The CDR3: CASSQAGGYNEQFF. In DNA form, the CDR3 reads TGCGCCAGCAGCCAGGCTGGGGGTTACAATGAGCAGTTCTTC.

The chain recombines TRBV30 with TRBJ1-2; D not certain. This CDR3 has 13 amino acids. Trimming left V 0 bases short and J 6 bases short, with 11 bases between. Germline loops: CDR1 GTSNPN, CDR2 SVGIG (reference sequence). The CDR3, as DNA: TGTGCCTGGAGTGTATTGGGGATGGATGGCTACACCTTC. Translated, it gives CAWSVLGMDGYTF.

This chain uses TRBV5-4 with TRBJ1-1; 10 positions agree with TRBD1. This CDR3 is built from 16 residues. J was trimmed by 4 bases and V by 0 bases; bases with no gene match: 6. CDR1 is SGHNT and CDR2 is YYREEE in the germline V gene (reference sequence). The CDR3 sequence: CASSLGGRDRGTEAFF. CDR3 sequence (DNA): TGTGCCAGCAGCTTGGGGGGCCGGGACAGGGGCACTGAAGCTTTCTTT.

There are many counts of this clonotype. The rearrangement joins TRBV6-1 to TRBJ2-5; unclear D gene. The CDR3 sequence is 15 residues long. CDR1 MNHNS and CDR2 SASEGT come from the germline V gene. V was shortened by 2 bases and J by 5 bases, with 15 bases between the two germline ends. The CDR3 region is CASSERNILGETQYF. CDR3 in DNA: TGTGCCAGCAGTGAAAGGAATATTTTAGGGGAGACCCAGTACTTC.

The chain uses TRBV12-3 or TRBV12-4 and TRBJ1-5; D is unresolved. This CDR3 has 14 amino acids. Trimming cost V 2 bases and J 7 bases, with 12 bases left between them. This chain's CDR3 is CASSLSSAGQPQHF. CDR3 in DNA: TGTGCCAGCAGTTTAAGTTCCGCGGGGCAGCCCCAGCATTTT.

The chain is built from TRBV30 and TRBJ1-6, with 12 positions matching TRBD1. Looked up from germline, CDR1 is GTSNPN and CDR2 is SVGIG (reference sequence). Trimming cost V 2 bases and J 10 bases; bases outside gene matches: 6. This CDR3 has 15 residues. The DNA of the CDR3 is TGTGCCTGGAGTAGGGGACAGGGGGCTGGATCACCCCTCCACTTT. Its protein product is CAWSRGQGAGSPLHF.

This clonotype was seen more than once but under ten times. The chain combines TRBV15 with TRBJ2-1; perhaps TRBD2 as D (5 bases). The CDR3 is 15 residues long. Germline V gene sequence: CDR1 LNHNV, CDR2 YYDKDF (reference sequence). V was cut by 2 bases and J by 5 bases, with 13 bases left in between. The CDR3 loop is CATSRPDLNHNEQFF. In DNA, the CDR3 is TGTGCCACCAGCAGACCGGACTTAAACCACAATGAGCAGTTCTTC.

This clonotype was counted only a few times. V gene TRBV4-1 combines with J gene TRBJ2-1; 7 nucleotides agree with TRBD1. This CDR3 region has 13 residues. V was clipped by 3 bases and J by 9 bases; unmatched bases: 5. Germline assignment: CDR1 MGHRA and CDR2 YSYEKL. In nucleotides, the CDR3 is TGCGCCAGCAGCCAGGAGGCAGGGGGTGAGCAGTTCTTC. Translating it yields CASSQEAGGEQFF.

The chain uses TRBV7-9 and TRBJ1-1; TRBD1 is a possible D gene (5 bases). This CDR3 is 14 amino acids long. From germline, CDR1 is SEHNR and CDR2 FQNEAQ (reference sequence). Between the trimmed V and J ends, which lost 1 base and 4 bases, there was a span of 10 bases. The CDR3 is CASSLEQGFTEAFF. The DNA for the CDR3 is TGTGCCAGCAGCTTAGAGCAGGGATTCACTGAAGCTTTCTTT.

There are many counts of this clonotype. The chain joins TRBV7-2 to TRBJ2-5; 7 bases are shared with TRBD2. The CDR3 is 13 amino acids. J gave up 2 bases and V 9 bases, and 6 bases lay outside the gene matches. CDR1 and CDR2 from the germline V gene are SGHTA and FQGNSA. CDR3 nucleotide sequence: TGTGCCAGTGGGCGGGGGACTCAAGAGACCCAGTACTTC. Protein sequence: CASGRGTQETQYF.

The V call is TRBV5-1, the J call TRBJ2-5, with 10 bases that match TRBD2. Trimming cost V 4 bases and J 3 bases; bases outside gene matches: 9. Germline loops: CDR1 SGHRS, CDR2 YFSETQ. This CDR3 comprises 16 residues. The DNA of the CDR3 is TGCGCCAGCAGCCCGACACTAGCGGGGACCGAAGAGACCCAGTACTTC. It codes for CASSPTLAGTEETQYF.

The V gene is TRBV5-1, the J gene TRBJ2-7; 7 nucleotides align to TRBD1. The ends lost 0 bases at V and 2 bases at J; junction bases unmatched: 5. The germline gives CDR1 SGHRS, CDR2 YFSETQ. The length of the CDR3 is 15 residues. CDR3 nucleotide sequence: TGCGCCAGCAGCTTGGACGGACAGGAGCCCTACGAGCAGTACTTC. Protein product: CASSLDGQEPYEQYF.

This clonotype was observed a few times. The chain is built from TRBV7-9 and TRBJ2-3; TRBD2 might be the D (6 bases). The ends were cut back, 1 base at V and 4 bases at J, with 9 bases in the middle. Germline-derived CDR1 and CDR2 are SEHNR and FQNEAQ (reference sequence). The CDR3 extends over 14 amino acids. The CDR3 here is CASSLVADADTQYF. In DNA form, the CDR3 reads TGTGCCAGCAGCTTAGTAGCGGACGCAGATACGCAGTATTTT.

This clonotype was recorded a few times. This chain connects TRBV15 to TRBJ1-2, with 7 bases lining up with TRBD1. The germline CDR1 and CDR2 sequences are LNHNV and YYDKDF (reference sequence). The V gene end was trimmed by 0 bases and the J gene end by 6 bases; junction bases not matched to a gene: 7. This CDR3 is built from 15 residues. CDR3 DNA: TGTGCCACCAGCAGAGACGCCACAGGGGTCCATGGCTACACCTTC. Residues: CATSRDATGVHGYTF.

A few counts support this clonotype. The chain joins TRBV6-2 or TRBV6-3 to TRBJ1-3; 8 bases line up with TRBD1. V lost 0 bases and J lost 0; bases outside the gene matches: 7. The germline CDR1 and CDR2 sequences are MNHEY and SVGEGT. The CDR3 length is 18 residues. As DNA, the CDR3 is TGTGCCAGCAGTTACTCGACAGGGGCGACGAGCTCTGGAAACACCATATATTTT. Protein product: CASSYSTGATSSGNTIYF.

The V call is TRBV5-1, the J call TRBJ2-1, with D uncertain. V was clipped by 3 bases and J by 5 bases, with 21 bases between them. Germline V gene lookup returns CDR1 SGHRS and CDR2 YFSETQ. The CDR3 consists of 17 residues. CDR3 DNA: TGCGCCAGCAGCTCTCGGACCGCCTCTACTCGAAACAATGAGCAGTTCTTC. Protein: CASSSRTASTRNNEQFF.

This clonotype has just a few counts. The chain combines TRBV19 with TRBJ1-4; no reliable D call. The CDR3 covers 14 residues. Per germline, CDR1 LNHDA and CDR2 SQIVND (reference sequence). V lost 11 bases to trimming and J lost 0 bases, with 13 bases between them. The CDR3 region is CAAGRGTTNEKLFF. The CDR3 nucleotides are TGTGCCGCTGGGCGAGGTACAACTAATGAAAAACTGTTTTTT.

The sample holds many counts of this clonotype. The rearrangement joins TRBV9 to TRBJ2-2; no definite D call. V lost 0 bases to trimming and J lost 4 bases, with 4 bases between them. The CDR3 runs 13 residues. The germline CDR1 and CDR2 sequences are SGDLS and YYNGEE. The CDR3 loop is CASSVGVTGELFF. CDR3 in DNA: TGTGCCAGCAGCGTAGGTGTCACCGGGGAGCTGTTTTTT.

V gene TRBV6-5 combines with J gene TRBJ1-1; no definite D call. CDR1 is MNHEY and CDR2 is SVGAGI in the germline V gene. The CDR3 is made up of 14 amino acids. Trimming stripped 2 bases from V and 6 bases from J, with 13 bases between. CDR3 nucleotides: TGTGCCAGCAGTTACCAAGAGCGAGGCCCTGAAGCTTTCTTT. It translates to CASSYQERGPEAFF.